This T cell receptor (beta chain) was obtained from a study of tumor and adjacent non-tumor tissue in lung cancer. The template was RNA from unsorted bulk tissue. The CDR3 spans 14 residues. The V end was cut by 6 bases, the J end by 1 base, with 15 bases between. Germline assignment: CDR1 DFQATT and CDR2 SNEGSKA (reference sequence). Study-level points and caveats: In normal lung, the top 100 clones were significantly more dominant than in tumor.

Concerning this clonotype: What it binds is unknown. With a much larger clone just one base away, this may be a read error.

A modified ARM-PCR protocol with three rounds of nested PCR amplified TCRbeta. TCRdb recomputed calls from the multiplex PCR reads with MiXCR, one row per CDR3 protein. The sample consists of 220,000 or so distinct CDR3 sequences, over 55% of them appearing once. This rearrangement joins TRBV20-1 to TRBJ1-1; no clear D. Sequencing used lung tumor tissue. The sequence was collected from a man aged 55-75 years with non-small cell lung cancer. CDR3 in amino acids: CSAVRSVGNTEAFF. The DNA of the CDR3 is TGCAGTGCAGTGCGATCGGTGGGGAACACTGAAGCTTTCTTT.